One and the same sample provided the 7 T cell receptor beta chains below, sequenced in a study of monozygotic twins with inflammatory bowel disease. TCRdb reworked the 5' RACE reads into one entry per CDR3 protein, no DNA. The sample features approximately 150,000 distinct CDR3 sequences, with roughly 7.4% in its top ten. The specimen was blood. All receptors derive from a human donor with ulcerative colitis or Crohn's disease, or a healthy co-twin of an affected twin (not recorded which).

The J gene is TRBJ2-2, the V gene TRBV29-1; as DNA is missing, the TRBD1 call by TCRdb cannot be tested. CDR1 and CDR2 from the germline V gene are SQVTM and ANQGSEA. This CDR3 region has 14 residues. The CDR3 sequence is CSFQDRGLTGELFF.

V gene TRBV12-3 or TRBV12-4 combines with J gene TRBJ1-5; TCRdb lists TRBD1, though no DNA is available to test this call. CDR3 length equals 14 residues. The chain's CDR3 is CASRGDSPNQPQHF.

The CDR3 is CSVPGQGTYEQYF. The chain is built from TRBV20-1 and TRBJ2-7; TCRdb selects TRBD1, and the lack of DNA leaves this call unchecked. Germline-derived CDR1 and CDR2 are DFQATT and SNEGSKA (reference sequence). The CDR3 is 13 amino acids.

V and J are TRBV12-3 or TRBV12-4 and TRBJ2-3; without DNA, the TCRdb call of TRBD2 cannot be checked. CDR3 size: 15 residues. The CDR3 loop is CASSLQAGEGDTQYF.

The chain employs TRBV12-3 or TRBV12-4 and TRBJ1-5. The CDR3 loop spans 15 amino acids. The CDR3 here is CASSFSEQPNQPQHF.

The J gene is TRBJ2-2, the V gene TRBV6-5; TCRdb gives TRBD2 as the D gene, but with no DNA this cannot be confirmed. The CDR3 runs to 18 residues. Germline V gene data show CDR1 as MNHEY and CDR2 as SVGAGI. The CDR3 here is CASSYGARGGGPTGELFF.

The chain joins TRBV3-1 to TRBJ2-2; TCRdb designates TRBD1, a call that cannot be tested without DNA. The germline gives CDR1 LGHDT, CDR2 YNNKEL (reference sequence). The CDR3 contains 14 residues. CDR3 amino acids: CASSPGTYTGELFF.